This TCR beta chain stems from a study of T-cell reconstitution after alpha-beta-depleted transplantation in children. This clonotype was seen more than once but under ten times. The antigen remains unidentified. Using unique molecular identifiers, the investigators prepared the TCRbeta library. Each CDR3 protein gets one entry after TCRdb re-called the PCR reads with MiXCR. The table lists roughly 160,000 distinct CDR3 sequences, 11% of them singletons. General study results and limits: Expanded graft clones, several hundred of them, were reportedly the source of alpha-beta T cells about two months after transplant. Surviving recipient T cells and intrathymic progenitors accounted for some patients' high TCRbeta diversity at day 60. One year post-transplant, T-cell counts and diversity were largely derived from T cells produced anew.

Trimming removed 1 base from V and 4 bases from J, with 7 bases in between. The CDR3 is 13 amino acids. In germline, CDR1 is LGHDT, CDR2 YNNKEL (reference sequence). The specimen comprised PBMCs, sampled before TCRalphabeta/CD19-depleted stem cell transplant. This receptor was identified in a boy aged 2 to 9 with acute myeloid leukemia, due to receive a stem cell transplant. V gene TRBV3-1 combines with J gene TRBJ2-5, with a possible D match to TRBD1 (6 bases). The CDR3 sequence: CASSQGQAETQYF. CDR3 in DNA: TGTGCCAGCAGCCAAGGACAGGCAGAGACCCAGTACTTC.